The clone carrying this TCR beta chain was seen a few times. Its target is unknown. Every patient relapsed after autologous stem cell transplantation, and brentuximab vedotin exposure varied. J gave up 8 bases and V 7 bases, and 15 bases lay outside the gene matches. CDR3 length: 16 residues. The germline V gene encodes CDR1 MNHEY and CDR2 SMNVEV (reference sequence). TCRdb's table, derived via immunoSEQ multiplex PCR, lists solely in-frame clones and lacks some. The sample shows over 80,000 clones, roughly 90% of them seen only once. This entry is derived from a study of PD-1 blockade in classical Hodgkin lymphoma. The wider study: Patients got intravenous nivolumab 3 mg/kg every 2 weeks. Points from the study as a whole: As was reported, newly diagnosed patients showed lower baseline TCR diversity than healthy donors did. Baseline diversity resembling that of newly diagnosed patients was seen in complete responders. CD4+ TCR diversity rose significantly by C4D1, and CD8+ TCR diversity did not.

The clonotype originates from a human donor with classical Hodgkin lymphoma. The sequenced sample was peripheral blood mononuclear cells (PBMCs), obtained at baseline. The genes are TRBV27 and TRBJ2-1, with 9 bases fitting TRBD2. CDR3 nucleotides: TGTGCCAGCACCACTCTTGGTAGCGGGAGTCTGGATGAGCAGTTCTTC. Encoded protein: CASTTLGSGSLDEQFF.